This is a list of T cell receptor beta chains from one sample in a study of blood T cell repertoires in COVID-19. The table came from immunoSEQ multiplex PCR; TCRdb's copy has only in-frame clones and leaves some out. Here the sample spans 250,000 to 300,000 clones, approximately 83% being singletons. The sequencing sample was made of peripheral blood. Receptors originate from a woman in her 70s with acute or convalescent COVID-19. Both conserved end residues are part of each CDR3. Fields, in order: V gene, D gene, J gene, CDR3 protein, CDR3 DNA. A D gene is named only where the DNA matches it firmly.

V: TRBV3-1/TRBV3-2; D: NA; J: TRBJ1-4; CDR3: CASSYRMPTTNEKLFF; DNA: TGTGCCAGCAGCTACCGAATGCCTACAACTAATGAAAAACTGTTTTTT
V: TRBV5-1; D: TRBD2; J: TRBJ2-1; CDR3: CASSLGLAGGKNEQFF; DNA: TGCGCCAGCAGCCTCGGACTAGCGGGGGGGAAGAATGAGCAGTTCTTC
V: TRBV2; D: TRBD1; J: TRBJ1-1; CDR3: CASSPGQGKAFF; DNA: TGTGCCAGCAGTCCTGGACAGGGGAAAGCTTTCTTT
V: TRBV24-1; D: TRBD1; J: TRBJ2-1; CDR3: CATSDFEGASYNEQFF; DNA: TGTGCCACCAGTGATTTTGAGGGGGCCTCCTACAATGAGCAGTTCTTC
V: TRBV6-5; D: NA; J: TRBJ2-1; CDR3: CASSYARTGTIGEQFF; DNA: TGTGCCAGCAGTTACGCACGGACAGGGACTATTGGTGAGCAGTTCTTC
V: TRBV3-1/TRBV3-2; D: NA; J: TRBJ1-2; CDR3: CASSQQGLYGYTF; DNA: TGTGCCAGCAGCCAACAGGGGCTCTATGGCTACACCTTC
V: TRBV18; D: TRBD1; J: TRBJ2-3; CDR3: CASSPRQGGTDTQYF; DNA: TGTGCCAGCTCACCTCGACAGGGGGGCACAGATACGCAGTATTTT
V: TRBV5-1; D: TRBD2; J: TRBJ2-1; CDR3: CASSLASLAGLYNEQFF; DNA: TGCGCCAGCAGCTTGGCGTCGCTAGCGGGGCTTTACAATGAGCAGTTCTTC
V: TRBV18; D: TRBD1; J: TRBJ1-2; CDR3: CASSPGQGANYGYTF; DNA: TGTGCCAGCTCACCTGGACAGGGAGCTAACTATGGCTACACCTTC
V: TRBV6-2/TRBV6-3; D: NA; J: TRBJ1-1; CDR3: CASSYRGYGREAFF; DNA: TGTGCCAGCAGTTACAGGGGGTACGGCCGGGAAGCTTTCTTT
V: TRBV5-1; D: TRBD1; J: TRBJ1-4; CDR3: CASSLDPGGKEKLFF; DNA: TGCGCCAGCAGCTTGGATCCAGGGGGAAAGGAAAAACTGTTTTTT